A single T cell receptor beta chain is shown here with its context. The specificity of this receptor is unknown. No base quality information exists; no much larger clone differs at one position. Flow cytometry had shown CD8+CD57+ cell expansion in the patients selected for sequencing. Every patient had a diagnosis of severe acquired aplastic anemia based on International Study of Aplastic Anemia and Agranulocytosis and Camitta criteria. Patients had received no therapy at the time of blood sampling. In the study, sorted CD4+ and CD8+ blood T cells from patients with severe aplastic anemia and from healthy subjects underwent deep sequencing of TCR repertoires. Patients were enrolled in the USA under clinicaltrials.gov protocols 00001620, 01623167, 00001397, 00071045, 00081523 and 00961064. Ficoll-Paque density gradient centrifugation was used to isolate peripheral blood mononuclear cells. Before DNA was extracted, CD4+ and CD8+ T cells were sorted using either FACS or magnetic beads.

Genomic DNA was used as template for profiling of TCR beta VDJ combinations and CDR3 sequences. TCR repertoire sequencing was run on an Illumina HiSeq 2000. Turning to the authors' computational methods: Repertoires were assessed using TRBV/TRBJ rearrangement plots, CDR3 size and DJ length profiles, and Simpson's diversity index. Whichever DNA sequence was most abundant in the deep sequencing data was defined as the immunodominant clone. CDR3 amino acid sequences were screened for sharing across subjects and were compared with published repertoires and the VDJdb database. Using fastp trimming at Q25 and MiXCR clonotype assembly, TCRdb reanalyzed the public sequencing data and kept in-frame beta chains. Every entry covers one CDR3 protein and lists the most common genes and DNA from its rows. The V and J calls and clone size come from TCRdb's table, not from the authors' own analysis. Recorded for this sample are 200,000 to 250,000 distinct CDR3 sequences; approximately 45% of them occurred a single time. The ten top clones hold 6.5% to 8% of the sample.

This entry belongs to a study of CD8+CD57+ T cells in acquired aplastic anemia (dated by TCRdb to about 2018). With respect to the entire study: On average, sorted CD4+ and CD8+ cells yielded 3.2 ug of extracted DNA, with a range of 0.2 to 27.4 ug. CD8+CD57+ expansion was defined as a frequency above the mean frequency observed in healthy subjects.

CDR1 and CDR2 are drawn from the germline V gene (reference sequence): LNHDA, SQIVND. The CDR3 runs 11 amino acids, cysteine and phenylalanine included. Only the CDR3 DNA is retained, 33 bases long and in frame from the first base. V was cut back by 10 bases and J by 4 bases, leaving a gap of 11 bases between them. Points the paper makes about the study in general: Roughly 30 CD8+ CDR3 sequences were shared between patients and controls but appeared highly expressed in patients and within their immunodominant clones. Between patients and healthy controls, no significant difference in CD8+ Simpson's diversity was found (P=0.060).

Sequencing was done on a sample of sorted CD4+, CD8+, or CD8+CD57+ T cells (not recorded which) from PBMCs. Recombination connected TRBV19 to TRBJ2-7; the D gene identity is not certain. The receptor was derived from a human donor with aplastic anemia. Read as DNA, the sequence is TGTGCCACCCGGCGGCTATACGAGCAGTACTTC. Its protein product is CATRRLYEQYF.